This T cell receptor (beta chain) is from a study of cytomegalovirus exposure and HLA in healthy donors. CDR3 length: 12 amino acids. In germline, CDR1 is PRHDT, CDR2 FYEKMQ (reference sequence). V was cut by 4 bases and J by 14 bases, with 15 bases left in between. A few counts support this clone. No antigen is known for it. Findings and limits, study-wide: Highly shared sequence variants in one cluster were likely a sequencing artifact. Among TCR sequences, most were rare, though some public TCRs appeared in many donors. In a later analysis, TCR association rates varied by HLA locus: DRB1 most, HLA-C fewest.

The PCR was carried out with 60 Vbeta primers and 13 Jbeta primers. Libraries were prepared by immunoSEQ multiplex PCR; TCRdb keeps only in-frame clonotypes and omits some of them. The sample has 73,000 or so clones, 70% to 80% seen once. The sequence derives from a man between 50 and 59 years old in good health and CMV-seronegative. The material sequenced was PBMCs. This chain links TRBV13 with TRBJ2-1; tentatively, D is TRBD1 (6 bases). The CDR3 protein is CASSSQGGVEFF. The CDR3 nucleotides read TGTGCCAGCAGCTCTCAAGGGGGAGTGGAGTTCTTC.